The 12 T cell receptor beta chains reported below all come from one sample, sequenced in a study of shared clonotypes between healthy human individuals. Naive CD8 cells were CD45RO-negative, positively selected for CCR7, excluding terminally differentiated effector memory CD45RA+ cells. This table comes from immunoSEQ multiplex PCR, and its TCRdb copy is limited to in-frame clones, with some not included. The sample consists of approximately 2,200,000 clones, approximately 94% of them appearing once. Material: naive CD8+ T cells from PBMCs. All receptors come from a man between 18 and 35 years old in good health. Some clones in this sample may be carry-over from other donors' samples.

V and J are TRBV7-9 and TRBJ1-6, with 7 bases identical to TRBD1. Per germline, CDR1 SEHNR and CDR2 FQNEAQ (reference sequence). The V gene end was trimmed by 5 bases and the J gene end by 2 bases; junction bases not matched to a gene: 0. This CDR3 is built from 14 residues. As DNA, the CDR3 is TGTGCCAGCAGCGGGACAGCCTATAATTCACCCCTCCACTTT. Its translation: CASSGTAYNSPLHF.

V is TRBV6-6 and J is TRBJ1-3; possibly TRBD1 for D (5 bases). V lost 4 bases to trimming and J lost 1 base, with 11 bases between them. The length of the CDR3 is 15 residues. Germline loops: CDR1 MNHNY, CDR2 SVGAGI (reference sequence). The CDR3 reads CASSLDRWSGNTIYF. CDR3 DNA sequence: TGTGCCAGCAGTTTAGACAGATGGTCTGGAAACACCATATATTTT.

The chain links TRBV6-1 to TRBJ2-1, with 8 nucleotides matching TRBD2. The V segment lost 8 bases and the J segment 8 bases; nucleotides outside the gene matches: 5. Germline V gives CDR1 MNHNS, CDR2 SASEGT. CDR3 length: 12 amino acids. The CDR3 sequence: CASGVLADEQFF. The CDR3 bases are TGTGCCAGCGGTGTACTAGCGGATGAGCAGTTCTTC.

This clone has just one count. CDR3 in DNA: TGTGCCAGCAGTTACTCGACGCCGTCCCGCGGAGCTTTCTTT. Translation gives CASSYSTPSRGAFF. This chain uses TRBV6-5 with TRBJ1-1; no definite D call. The germline gives CDR1 MNHEY, CDR2 SVGAGI. V gave up 0 bases and J gave up 10 bases, with 15 bases separating them. The CDR3 contains 14 residues.

The V gene is TRBV11-3, the J gene TRBJ2-1; possible D gene TRBD2, 7 bases. The V end lost 2 bases, the J end lost 2 bases, and 19 bases lay between the germline ends. The CDR3 contains 18 residues. The V gene's germline CDR1 is SGHNT and CDR2 YENEEA. CDR3 in amino acids: CASSLMGSGDYPYNEQFF. CDR3 coding DNA: TGTGCCAGCAGCTTAATGGGCTCAGGGGACTACCCCTACAATGAGCAGTTCTTC.

The chain uses TRBV28 and TRBJ2-1; D unclear. The V end lost 2 bases, the J end lost 8 bases, and 16 bases lay between the germline ends. Per germline, CDR1 MDHEN and CDR2 SYDVKM. The CDR3 has 15 amino acids. This chain's CDR3 is CASSLTAFGGDEQFF. CDR3 in DNA: TGTGCCAGCAGTTTAACCGCATTCGGCGGCGATGAGCAGTTCTTC.

The rearrangement uses TRBV5-1 and TRBJ2-7; 10 bases fit TRBD1. The CDR3 is made up of 14 amino acids. The V gene's germline CDR1 is SGHRS and CDR2 YFSETQ. The V segment lost 5 bases and the J segment 2 bases; nucleotides outside the gene matches: 4. The CDR3 DNA reads as TGCGCCAGCAGACCCGACAGGGGGCCCTACGAGCAGTACTTC. It is translated as CASRPDRGPYEQYF.

This chain uses TRBV6-5 with TRBJ2-7; 9 positions agree with TRBD1. The CDR3 sequence is 15 residues long. From germline, CDR1 is MNHEY and CDR2 SVGAGI. J was trimmed by 0 bases and V by 6 bases; bases with no gene match: 6. CDR3 coding DNA: TGTGCCAGCAGCTCCGGGACAGGGCTCTCCTACGAGCAGTACTTC. Translated: CASSSGTGLSYEQYF.

The chain recombines TRBV7-8 with TRBJ2-7, with 7 positions matching TRBD1. There are 14 residues in the CDR3. After removal of 3 bases from V and 2 bases from J, the junction contained 4 bases not matched to a gene. Per germline, CDR1 SGHVS and CDR2 FQNEAQ. The CDR3 bases are TGTGCCAGCAGCTTGGGACAGATAGCCTACGAGCAGTACTTC. Protein sequence: CASSLGQIAYEQYF.

The chain is built from TRBV5-6 and TRBJ2-3, with D tentatively TRBD1 (6 bases). The CDR3 runs 15 residues. Germline values: CDR1 SGHDT, CDR2 YYEEEE. Trimming cost V 1 base and J 4 bases, with 13 bases left between them. The CDR3 region is CASSLSTGMSDTQYF. CDR3 nucleotide sequence: TGTGCCAGCAGCTTGAGTACAGGGATGTCAGATACGCAGTATTTT.

This rearrangement joins TRBV10-2 to TRBJ2-7, with D tentatively TRBD1 (6 bases). Germline V gene lookup returns CDR1 WSHSY and CDR2 SAAADI. V was cut by 6 bases and J by 5 bases, with 17 bases left in between. The CDR3 has 14 amino acids. CDR3 sequence reads: CASRNSRGTHEQYF. The CDR3 DNA follows: TGCGCCAGCAGGAACTCCAGGGGAACCCACGAGCAGTACTTC.

Comment on this clone: This sample also contains other DNA sequences that code for the same CDR3. The chain employs TRBV28 and TRBJ2-7, with 8 bases matching TRBD2. CDR1 is MDHEN, CDR2 SYDVKM, per germline. V trimming: 4 bases; J trimming: 6 bases; junction bases outside the gene matches: 5. The CDR3 loop spans 13 amino acids. As DNA, the CDR3 is TGTGCCAGCAGTTCCTACAGCGGGGGCGAGCAGTACTTC. Its translation is CASSSYSGGEQYF.